These 3 T cell receptor beta chains were sequenced from one sample in a study of identical twins. Via MiXCR, TCRdb re-called the 5' RACE reads, giving one row per CDR3 protein. The sample holds approximately 630,000 distinct CDR3 sequences, about 7.1% seen once. This sample also appeared in a second study, on yellow fever vaccine responses in identical twins.

The source material was PBMCs. Receptor source: a woman aged 18-29 years in good health.

The chain's CDR3 is CASSTRTSGSLGSYNEQFF. The CDR3 coding sequence is TGCGCCAGCAGCACCCGGACTAGCGGGAGTCTTGGCTCCTACAATGAGCAGTTCTTC. This rearrangement joins TRBV5-1 to TRBJ2-1, with 13 bases matching TRBD2. V was pared by 4 bases and J by 0 bases, with 10 bases of the junction left unmatched. The CDR3 consists of 19 residues. Germline CDR1 reads SGHRS; CDR2 reads YFSETQ.

This clonotype was observed many times. The chain carries TRBV12-3 or TRBV12-4 and TRBJ2-5, with TRBD1 as a possible D gene (6 bases). The CDR3 covers 13 residues. Trimming pared 9 bases from V and 2 bases from J, leaving 13 bases between. The CDR3 reads CASYGTSQETQYF. CDR3 nucleotides: TGTGCCAGTTATGGGACATCTCAAGAGACCCAGTACTTC.

V gene TRBV7-3 combines with J gene TRBJ2-2; 9 nucleotides line up with TRBD1. CDR3 size: 17 residues. After removal of 6 bases from V and 0 bases from J, the junction contained 8 bases not matched to a gene. The germline V gene encodes CDR1 SGHTA and CDR2 FQGTGA. The CDR3 coding sequence is TGTGCCAGCAGTATAAAGACAGGGGGAGCGAACACCGGGGAGCTGTTTTTT. Translated, it gives CASSIKTGGANTGELFF.